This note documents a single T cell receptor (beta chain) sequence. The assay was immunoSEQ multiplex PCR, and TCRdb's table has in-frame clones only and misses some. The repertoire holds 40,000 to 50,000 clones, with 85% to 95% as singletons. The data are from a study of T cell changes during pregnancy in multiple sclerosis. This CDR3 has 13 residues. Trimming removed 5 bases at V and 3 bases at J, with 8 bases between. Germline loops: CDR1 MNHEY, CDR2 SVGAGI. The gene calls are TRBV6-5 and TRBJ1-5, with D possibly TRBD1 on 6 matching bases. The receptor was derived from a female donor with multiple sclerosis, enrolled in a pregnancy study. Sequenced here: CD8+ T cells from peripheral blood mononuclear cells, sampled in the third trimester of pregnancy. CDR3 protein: CASSTGYNQPQHF. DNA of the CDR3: TGTGCCAGCAGTACAGGGTACAATCAGCCCCAGCATTTT.